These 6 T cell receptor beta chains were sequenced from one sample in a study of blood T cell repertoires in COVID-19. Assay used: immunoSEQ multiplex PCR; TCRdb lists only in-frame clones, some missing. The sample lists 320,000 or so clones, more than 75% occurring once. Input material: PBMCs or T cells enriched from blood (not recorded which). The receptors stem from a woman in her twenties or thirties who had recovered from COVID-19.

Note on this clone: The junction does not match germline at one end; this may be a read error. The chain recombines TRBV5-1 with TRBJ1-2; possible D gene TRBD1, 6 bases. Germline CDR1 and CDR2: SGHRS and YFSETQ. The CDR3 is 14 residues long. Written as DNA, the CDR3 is TGCGCCAGCAGCCCTCAACAGGGTAACCATGGCTACACCTTC. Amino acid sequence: CASSPQQGNHGYTF.

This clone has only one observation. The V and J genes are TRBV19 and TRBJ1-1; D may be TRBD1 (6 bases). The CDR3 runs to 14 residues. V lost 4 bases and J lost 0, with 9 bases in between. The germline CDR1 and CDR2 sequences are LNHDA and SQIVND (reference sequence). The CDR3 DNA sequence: TGTGCCAGTAGTAAGGACAGCATGAACACTGAAGCTTTCTTT. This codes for CASSKDSMNTEAFF. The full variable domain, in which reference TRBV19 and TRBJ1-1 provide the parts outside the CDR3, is DGGITQSPKYLFRKEGQNVTLSCEQNLNHDAMYWYRQDPGQGLRLIYYSQIVNDFQKGDIAEGYSVSREKKESFPLTVTSAQKNPTAFYLCASSKDSMNTEAFFGQGTRLTVV.

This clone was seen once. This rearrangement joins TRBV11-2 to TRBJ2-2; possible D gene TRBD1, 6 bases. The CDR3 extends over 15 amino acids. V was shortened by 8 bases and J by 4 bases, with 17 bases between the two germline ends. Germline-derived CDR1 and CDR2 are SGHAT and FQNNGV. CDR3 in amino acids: CASSTGILFTGELFF. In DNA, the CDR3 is TGTGCCAGCTCAACAGGGATACTATTCACCGGGGAGCTGTTTTTT.

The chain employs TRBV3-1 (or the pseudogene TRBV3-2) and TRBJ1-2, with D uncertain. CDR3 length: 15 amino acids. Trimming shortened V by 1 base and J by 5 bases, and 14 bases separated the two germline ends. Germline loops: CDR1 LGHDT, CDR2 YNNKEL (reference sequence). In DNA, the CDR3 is TGTGCCAGCAGCCAAGCCAGCGGGTTAGGATATGGCTACACCTTC. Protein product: CASSQASGLGYGYTF.

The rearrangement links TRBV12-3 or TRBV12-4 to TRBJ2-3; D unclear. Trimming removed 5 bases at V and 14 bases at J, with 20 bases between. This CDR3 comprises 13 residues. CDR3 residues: CASSQVRLRRVYF. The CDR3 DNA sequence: TGTGCCAGCAGTCAAGTGAGACTTCGCCGCGTGTATTTT.

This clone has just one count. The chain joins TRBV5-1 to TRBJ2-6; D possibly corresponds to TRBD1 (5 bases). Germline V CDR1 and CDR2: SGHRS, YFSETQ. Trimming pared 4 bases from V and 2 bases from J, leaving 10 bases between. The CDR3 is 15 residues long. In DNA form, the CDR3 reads TGCGCCAGCAGCATAGGGGTTCCTGGGGCCAACGTCCTGACTTTC. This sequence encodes CASSIGVPGANVLTF.